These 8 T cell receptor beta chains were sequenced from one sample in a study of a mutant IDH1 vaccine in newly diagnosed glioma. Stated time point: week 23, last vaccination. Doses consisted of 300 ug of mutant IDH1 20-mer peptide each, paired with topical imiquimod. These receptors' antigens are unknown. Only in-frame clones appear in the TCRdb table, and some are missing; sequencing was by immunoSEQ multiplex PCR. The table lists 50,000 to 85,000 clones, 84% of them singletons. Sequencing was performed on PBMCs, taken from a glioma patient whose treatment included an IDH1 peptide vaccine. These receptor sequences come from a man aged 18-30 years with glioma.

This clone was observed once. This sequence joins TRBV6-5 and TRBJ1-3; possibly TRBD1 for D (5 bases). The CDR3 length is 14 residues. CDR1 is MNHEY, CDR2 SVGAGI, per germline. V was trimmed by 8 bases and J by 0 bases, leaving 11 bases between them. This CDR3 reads CASASGTSGNTIYF. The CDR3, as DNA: TGTGCCAGCGCCTCAGGGACCTCTGGAAACACCATATATTTT.

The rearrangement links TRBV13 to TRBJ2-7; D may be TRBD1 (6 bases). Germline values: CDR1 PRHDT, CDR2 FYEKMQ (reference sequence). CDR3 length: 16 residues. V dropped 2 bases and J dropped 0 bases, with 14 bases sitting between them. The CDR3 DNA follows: TGTGCCAGCAGCTTAACAGGGTCGATGAGCTCCTACGAGCAGTACTTC. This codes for CASSLTGSMSSYEQYF.

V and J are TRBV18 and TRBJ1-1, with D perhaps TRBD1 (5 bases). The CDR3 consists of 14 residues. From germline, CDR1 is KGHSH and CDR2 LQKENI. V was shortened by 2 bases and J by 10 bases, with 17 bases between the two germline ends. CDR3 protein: CASSPYRDPVGAFF. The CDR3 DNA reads TGTGCCAGCTCACCATACCGGGACCCTGTGGGAGCTTTCTTT.

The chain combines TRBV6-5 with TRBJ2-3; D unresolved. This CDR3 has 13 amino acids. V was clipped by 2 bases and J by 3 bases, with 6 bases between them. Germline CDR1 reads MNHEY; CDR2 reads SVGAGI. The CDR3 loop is CASSYVETDTQYF. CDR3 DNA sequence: TGTGCCAGCAGTTACGTCGAGACAGATACGCAGTATTTT.

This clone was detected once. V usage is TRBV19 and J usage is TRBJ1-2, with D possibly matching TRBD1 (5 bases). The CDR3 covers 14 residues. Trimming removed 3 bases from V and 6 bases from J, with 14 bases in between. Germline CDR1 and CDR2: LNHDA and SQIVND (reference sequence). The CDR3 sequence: CASSILGLQNGYTF. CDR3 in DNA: TGTGCCAGTAGTATTCTGGGACTTCAAAATGGCTACACCTTC.

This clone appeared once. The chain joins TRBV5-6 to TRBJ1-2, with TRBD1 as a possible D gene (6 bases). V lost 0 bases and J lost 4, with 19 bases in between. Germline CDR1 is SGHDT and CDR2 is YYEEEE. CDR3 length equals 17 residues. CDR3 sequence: CASSLATLRGRFYGYTF. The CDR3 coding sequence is TGTGCCAGCAGCTTGGCCACCCTCAGGGGTCGTTTCTATGGCTACACCTTC.

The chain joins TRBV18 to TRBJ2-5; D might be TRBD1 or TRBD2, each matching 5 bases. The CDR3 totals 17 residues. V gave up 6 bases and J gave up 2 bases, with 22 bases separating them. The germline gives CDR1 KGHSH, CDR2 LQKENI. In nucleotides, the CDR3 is TGTGCCAGCTCGTCCAACGGACACCCCTGGGGGCAAGAGACCCAGTACTTC. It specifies CASSSNGHPWGQETQYF.

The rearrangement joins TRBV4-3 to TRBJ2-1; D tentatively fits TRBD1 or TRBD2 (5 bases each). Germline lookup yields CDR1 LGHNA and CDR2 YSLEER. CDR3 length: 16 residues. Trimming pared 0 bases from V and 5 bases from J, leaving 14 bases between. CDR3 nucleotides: TGCGCCAGCAGCCAAGATGGGACGGTAAACCACAATGAGCAGTTCTTC. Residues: CASSQDGTVNHNEQFF.